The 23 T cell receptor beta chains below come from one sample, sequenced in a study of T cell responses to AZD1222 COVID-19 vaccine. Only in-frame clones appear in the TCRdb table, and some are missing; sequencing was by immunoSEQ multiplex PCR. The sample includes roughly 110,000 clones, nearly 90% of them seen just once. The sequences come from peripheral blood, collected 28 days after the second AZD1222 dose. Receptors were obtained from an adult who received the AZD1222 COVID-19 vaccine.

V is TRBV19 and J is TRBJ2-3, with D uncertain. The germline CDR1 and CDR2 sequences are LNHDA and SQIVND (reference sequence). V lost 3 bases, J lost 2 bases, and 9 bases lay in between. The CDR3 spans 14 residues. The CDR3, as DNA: TGTGCCAGTAGTATCCGGCCGGCCACAGATACGCAGTATTTT. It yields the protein CASSIRPATDTQYF. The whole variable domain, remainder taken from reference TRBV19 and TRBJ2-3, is DGGITQSPKYLFRKEGQNVTLSCEQNLNHDAMYWYRQDPGQGLRLIYYSQIVNDFQKGDIAEGYSVSREKKESFPLTVTSAQKNPTAFYLCASSIRPATDTQYFGPGTRLTVL.

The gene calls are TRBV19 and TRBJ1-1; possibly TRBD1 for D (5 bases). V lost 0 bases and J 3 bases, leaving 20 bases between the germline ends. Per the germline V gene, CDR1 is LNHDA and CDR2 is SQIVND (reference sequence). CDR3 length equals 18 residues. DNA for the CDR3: TGTGCCAGTAGTATAGATCTGATCACTATAGACAGAGACACTGAAGCTTTCTTT. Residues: CASSIDLITIDRDTEAFF.

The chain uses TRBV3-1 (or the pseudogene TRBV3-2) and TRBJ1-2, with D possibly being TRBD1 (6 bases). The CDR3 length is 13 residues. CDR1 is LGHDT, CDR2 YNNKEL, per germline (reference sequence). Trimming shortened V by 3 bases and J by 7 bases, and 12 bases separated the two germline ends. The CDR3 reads CASSHPGESGYTF. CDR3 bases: TGTGCCAGCAGCCATCCAGGGGAAAGTGGCTACACCTTC.

The CDR3 loop is CASSPAGYEKLFF. CDR3 nucleotide sequence: TGTGCCAGCTCACCCGCCGGGTATGAAAAACTGTTTTTT. The chain employs TRBV18 and TRBJ1-4; D unresolved. Trimming stripped 3 bases from V and 6 bases from J, with 8 bases between. This CDR3 is built from 13 residues. CDR1 is KGHSH and CDR2 is LQKENI in the germline V gene. Complete variable domain (other parts from reference TRBV18 and TRBJ1-4): NAGVMQNPRHLVRRRGQEARLRCSPMKGHSHVYWYRQLPEEGLKFMVYLQKENIIDESGMPKERFSAEFPKEGPSILRIQQVVRGDSAAYFCASSPAGYEKLFFGSGTQLSVL.

CDR3 sequence reads: CASSYDMGRGGYGYTF. DNA for the CDR3: TGTGCCAGCAGTTACGACATGGGGCGCGGGGGCTATGGCTACACCTTC. The chain has TRBV6-5 and TRBJ1-2; D is possibly TRBD1 (5 bases). The CDR3 has 16 residues. Trimming took off 2 bases at V and 4 bases at J, with 17 bases between the two ends. Germline CDR1 MNHEY, CDR2 SVGAGI.

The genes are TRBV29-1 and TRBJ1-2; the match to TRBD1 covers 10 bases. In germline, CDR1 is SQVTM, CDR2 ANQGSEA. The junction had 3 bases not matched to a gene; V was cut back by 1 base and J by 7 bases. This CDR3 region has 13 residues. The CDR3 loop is CSVEGQGASGYTF. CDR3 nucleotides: TGCAGCGTTGAAGGACAGGGGGCTAGTGGCTACACCTTC.

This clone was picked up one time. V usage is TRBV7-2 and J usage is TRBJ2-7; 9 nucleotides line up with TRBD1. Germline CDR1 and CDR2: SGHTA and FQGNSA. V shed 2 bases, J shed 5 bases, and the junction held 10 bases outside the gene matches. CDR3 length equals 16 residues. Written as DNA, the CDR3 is TGTGCCAGCAGCTTAACCGGGACAGGGAAACTCCACGAGCAGTACTTC. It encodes CASSLTGTGKLHEQYF. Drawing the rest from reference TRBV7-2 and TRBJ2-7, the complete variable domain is GAGVSQSPSNKVTEKGKDVELRCDPISGHTALYWYRQSLGQGLEFLIYFQGNSAPDKSGLPSDRFSAERTGGSVSTLTIQRTQQEDSAVYLCASSLTGTGKLHEQYFGPGTRLTVT.

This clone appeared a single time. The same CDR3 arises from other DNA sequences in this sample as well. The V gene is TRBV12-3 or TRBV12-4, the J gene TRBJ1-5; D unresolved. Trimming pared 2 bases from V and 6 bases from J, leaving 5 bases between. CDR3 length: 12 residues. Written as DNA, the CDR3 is TGTGCCAGCAGTTTAATGGGTCAGCCCCAGCATTTT. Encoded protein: CASSLMGQPQHF.

The CDR3 here is CAWSEQHNSPLHF. In DNA, the CDR3 is TGTGCCTGGAGTGAACAGCATAATTCACCCCTCCACTTT. V and J are TRBV30 and TRBJ1-6; D is ambiguous. CDR3 length: 13 residues. Trimming pared 1 base from V and 5 bases from J, leaving 6 bases between. CDR1 and CDR2 (germline): GTSNPN, SVGIG (reference sequence). Using reference TRBV30 and TRBJ1-6 for the parts outside the CDR3, the full variable domain is SQTIHQWPATLVQPVGSPLSLECTVEGTSNPNLYWYRQAAGRGLQLLFYSVGIGQISSEVPQNLSASRPQDRQFILSSKKLLLSDSGFYLCAWSEQHNSPLHFGNGTRLTVT.

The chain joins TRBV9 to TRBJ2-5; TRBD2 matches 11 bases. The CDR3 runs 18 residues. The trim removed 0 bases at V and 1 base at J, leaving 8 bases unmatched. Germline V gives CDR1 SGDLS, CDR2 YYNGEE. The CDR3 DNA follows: TGTGCCAGCAGCGTAGGGGCTAGCGGGGGGCCGTTCCAAGAGACCCAGTACTTC. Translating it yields CASSVGASGGPFQETQYF.

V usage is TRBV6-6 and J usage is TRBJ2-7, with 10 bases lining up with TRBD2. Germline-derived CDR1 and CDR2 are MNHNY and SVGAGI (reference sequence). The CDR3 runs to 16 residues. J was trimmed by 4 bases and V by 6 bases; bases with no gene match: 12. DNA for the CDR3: TGTGCCAGCAGAAGAATGTCCAGCGGGGGGGTTTACGAGCAGTACTTC. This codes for CASRRMSSGGVYEQYF.

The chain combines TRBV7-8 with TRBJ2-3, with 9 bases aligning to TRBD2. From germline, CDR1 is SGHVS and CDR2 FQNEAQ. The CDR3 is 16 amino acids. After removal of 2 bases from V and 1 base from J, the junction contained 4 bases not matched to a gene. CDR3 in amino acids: CASSLLSGGRTDTQYF. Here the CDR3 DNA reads TGTGCCAGCAGCTTACTTAGCGGGGGACGCACAGATACGCAGTATTTT. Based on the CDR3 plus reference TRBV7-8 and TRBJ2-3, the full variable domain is GAGVSQSPRYKVAKRGQDVALRCDPISGHVSLFWYQQALGQGPEFLTYFQNEAQLDKSGLPSDRFFAERPEGSVSTLKIQRTQQEDSAVYLCASSLLSGGRTDTQYFGPGTRLTVL.

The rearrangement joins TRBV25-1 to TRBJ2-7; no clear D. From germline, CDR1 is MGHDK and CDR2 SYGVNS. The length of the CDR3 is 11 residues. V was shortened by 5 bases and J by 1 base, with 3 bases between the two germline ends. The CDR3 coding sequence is TGTGCCAGCAGTAGTTCCTACGAGCAGTACTTC. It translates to CASSSSYEQYF.

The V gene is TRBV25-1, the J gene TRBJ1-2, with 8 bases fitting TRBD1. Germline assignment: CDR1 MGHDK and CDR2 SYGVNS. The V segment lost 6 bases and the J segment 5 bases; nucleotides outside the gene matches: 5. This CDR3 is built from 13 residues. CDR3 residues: CASRGTGPYGYTF. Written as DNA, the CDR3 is TGTGCCAGCAGGGGGACAGGCCCGTATGGCTACACCTTC.

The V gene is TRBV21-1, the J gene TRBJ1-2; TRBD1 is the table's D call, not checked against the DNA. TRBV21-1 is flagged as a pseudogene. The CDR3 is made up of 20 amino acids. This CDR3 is CASSKALFRGRALRDGGYTF. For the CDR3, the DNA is TGTGCCAGCAGCAAAGCGCTTTTCAGGGGTCGCGCACTAAGGGATGGTGGCTACACCTTC.

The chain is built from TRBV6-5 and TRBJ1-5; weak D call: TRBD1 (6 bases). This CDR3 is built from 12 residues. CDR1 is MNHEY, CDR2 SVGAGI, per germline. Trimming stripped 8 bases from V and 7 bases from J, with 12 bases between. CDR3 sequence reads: CASDRPLQPQHF. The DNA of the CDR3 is TGTGCCAGCGACAGGCCCTTGCAGCCCCAGCATTTT.

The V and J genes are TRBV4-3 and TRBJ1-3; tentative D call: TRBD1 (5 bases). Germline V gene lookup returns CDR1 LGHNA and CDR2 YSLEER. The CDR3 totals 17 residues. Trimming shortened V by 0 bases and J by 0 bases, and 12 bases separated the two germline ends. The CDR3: CASSQDRVGGSGNTIYF. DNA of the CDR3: TGCGCCAGCAGCCAAGACCGCGTGGGGGGCTCTGGAAACACCATATATTTT.

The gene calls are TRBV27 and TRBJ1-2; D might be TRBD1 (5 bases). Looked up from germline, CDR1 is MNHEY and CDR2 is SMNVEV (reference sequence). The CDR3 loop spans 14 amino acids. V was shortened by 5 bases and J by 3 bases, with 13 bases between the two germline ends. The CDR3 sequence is CASSGTDIHYGYTF. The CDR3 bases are TGTGCCAGCAGTGGGACCGATATTCACTATGGCTACACCTTC.

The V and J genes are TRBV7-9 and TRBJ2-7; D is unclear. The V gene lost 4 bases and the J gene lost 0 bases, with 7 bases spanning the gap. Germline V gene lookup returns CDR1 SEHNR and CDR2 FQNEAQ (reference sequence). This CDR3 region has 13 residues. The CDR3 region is CASSSTGSYEQYF. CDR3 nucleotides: TGTGCCAGCAGCTCAACCGGCTCCTACGAGCAGTACTTC.

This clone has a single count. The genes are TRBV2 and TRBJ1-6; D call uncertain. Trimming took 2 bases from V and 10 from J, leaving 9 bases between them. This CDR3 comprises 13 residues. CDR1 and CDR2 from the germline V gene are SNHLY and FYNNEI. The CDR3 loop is CASSELGTSPLHF. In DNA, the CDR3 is TGTGCCAGCAGTGAACTGGGAACGTCACCCCTCCACTTT.

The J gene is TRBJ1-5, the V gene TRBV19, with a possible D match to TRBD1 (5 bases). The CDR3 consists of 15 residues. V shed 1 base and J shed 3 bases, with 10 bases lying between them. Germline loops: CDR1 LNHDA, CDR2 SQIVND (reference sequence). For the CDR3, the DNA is TGTGCCAGTAGTATAGGGCCAGGGCACAATCAGCCCCAGCATTTT. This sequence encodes CASSIGPGHNQPQHF.

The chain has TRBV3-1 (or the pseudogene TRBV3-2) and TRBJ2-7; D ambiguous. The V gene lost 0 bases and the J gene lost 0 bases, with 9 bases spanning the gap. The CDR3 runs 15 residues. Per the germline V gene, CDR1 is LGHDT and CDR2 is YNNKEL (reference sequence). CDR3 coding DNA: TGTGCCAGCAGCCAAGATCTTGGCAGCTCCTACGAGCAGTACTTC. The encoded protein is CASSQDLGSSYEQYF.

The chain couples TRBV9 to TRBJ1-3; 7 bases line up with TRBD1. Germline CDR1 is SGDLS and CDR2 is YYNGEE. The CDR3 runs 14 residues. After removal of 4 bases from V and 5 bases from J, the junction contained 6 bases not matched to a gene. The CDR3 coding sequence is TGTGCCAGCAGCCCAGGGGGGGTGCGAAACACCATATATTTT. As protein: CASSPGGVRNTIYF. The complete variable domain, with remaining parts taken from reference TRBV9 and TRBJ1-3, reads DSGVTQTPKHLITATGQRVTLRCSPRSGDLSVYWYQQSLDQGLQFLIQYYNGEERAKGNILERFSAQQFPDLHSELNLSSLELGDSALYFCASSPGGVRNTIYFGEGSWLTVV.